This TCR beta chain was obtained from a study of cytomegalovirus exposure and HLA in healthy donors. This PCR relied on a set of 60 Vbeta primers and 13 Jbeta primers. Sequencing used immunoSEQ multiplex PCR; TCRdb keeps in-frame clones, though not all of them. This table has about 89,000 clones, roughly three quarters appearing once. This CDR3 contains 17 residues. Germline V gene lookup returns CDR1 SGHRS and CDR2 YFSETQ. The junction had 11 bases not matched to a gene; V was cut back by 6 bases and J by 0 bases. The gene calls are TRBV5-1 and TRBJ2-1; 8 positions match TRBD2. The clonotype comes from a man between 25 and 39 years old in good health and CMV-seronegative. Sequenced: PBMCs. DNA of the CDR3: TGCGCCAGCAACAACCCAGGTAGCGGGGCCTCCTACAATGAGCAGTTCTTC. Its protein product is CASNNPGSGASYNEQFF.